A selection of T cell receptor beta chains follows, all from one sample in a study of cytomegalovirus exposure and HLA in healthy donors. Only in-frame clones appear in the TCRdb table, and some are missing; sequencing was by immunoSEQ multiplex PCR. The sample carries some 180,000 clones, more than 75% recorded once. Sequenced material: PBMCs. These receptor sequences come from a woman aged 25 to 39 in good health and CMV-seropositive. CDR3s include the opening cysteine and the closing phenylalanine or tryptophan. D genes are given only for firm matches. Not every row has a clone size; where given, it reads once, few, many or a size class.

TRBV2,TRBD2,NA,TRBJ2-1,CASNRLAGGVNEQFF,TGTGCCAGCAACCGACTAGCGGGGGGAGTGAATGAGCAGTTCTTC
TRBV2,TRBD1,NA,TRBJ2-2,CASSRVWTGDHPANTGELFF,TGTGCCAGCAGTAGGGTCTGGACAGGGGATCATCCCGCGAACACCGGGGAGCTGTTTTTT
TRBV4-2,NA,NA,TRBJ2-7,CASSQERAGDEQYF,TGTGCCAGCAGCCAAGAGAGGGCAGGGGACGAGCAGTACTTC
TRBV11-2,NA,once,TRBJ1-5,CASSLDGAGKGPQHF,TGTGCCAGCAGCTTAGATGGGGCCGGCAAGGGGCCCCAGCATTTT
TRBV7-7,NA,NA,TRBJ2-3,CASSQAGADTQYF,TGTGCCAGCAGCCAAGCAGGGGCAGATACGCAGTATTTT
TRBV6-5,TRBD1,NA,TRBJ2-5,CASSATGLRETQYF,TGTGCCAGCAGTGCGACAGGGCTCCGGGAGACCCAGTACTTC
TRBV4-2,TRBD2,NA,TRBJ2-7,CASSTRLAGGGEQYF,TGTGCCAGCAGCACTCGACTAGCGGGGGGTGGCGAGCAGTACTTC
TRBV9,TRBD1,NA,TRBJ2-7,CASSEKTGAYEQYF,TGTGCCAGCAGCGAAAAGACAGGGGCCTACGAGCAGTACTTC
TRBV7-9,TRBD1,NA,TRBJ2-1,CASSFVEQGNNEQFF,TGTGCCAGCAGCTTTGTAGAACAGGGGAACAATGAGCAGTTCTTC
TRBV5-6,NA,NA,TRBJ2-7,CASSRQALYEQYF,TGTGCCAGCAGCCGACAGGCCCTCTACGAGCAGTACTTC
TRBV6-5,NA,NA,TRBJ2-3,CASKRVPTEADTQYF,TGTGCCAGCAAGAGGGTCCCGACGGAGGCAGATACGCAGTATTTT